These 31 T cell receptor beta chains were sequenced from one sample in a study of Graves' ophthalmopathy and Graves' hyperthyroidism. The TCR beta CDR3 regions underwent amplification from RNA transcripts. RT-PCR in the first round used HTBI primers; a second-round multiplex PCR followed. TCRdb fed the multiplex PCR reads into MiXCR, producing one record per CDR3 protein. The sample carries almost 750,000 distinct CDR3 sequences, around 40% recorded once. Material for sequencing was peripheral blood. The source is an adult man with Graves' ophthalmopathy.

CDR3 sequence: CASSFELLTGATNEKLFF. CDR3 DNA: TGTGCCAGCAGCTTCGAGTTATTAACAGGGGCAACTAATGAAAAACTGTTTTTT. The J gene is TRBJ1-4, the V gene TRBV7-6; 7 bases are a match to TRBD1. The CDR3 runs 18 residues. V shed 3 bases and J 0 bases; nucleotides not matched to a gene: 10. The germline gives CDR1 SGHVS, CDR2 FNYEAQ.

The sample holds a few counts of this clonotype. This chain uses TRBV19 with TRBJ2-7; D might be TRBD2 (5 bases). Germline lookup yields CDR1 LNHDA and CDR2 SQIVND (reference sequence). V shed 4 bases and J shed 5 bases, with 18 bases lying between them. This CDR3 comprises 15 residues. The CDR3 nucleotides are TGTGCCAGTAGTAACTTCGGAGGTGTCTTCCACGAGCAGTACTTC. Amino acid sequence: CASSNFGGVFHEQYF.

Concerning this clonotype itself: The conserved phenylalanine or tryptophan normally closing the CDR3 is absent here, so this likely arose from a read error. This chain links TRBV6-4 with TRBJ1-6; a possible D gene is TRBD1 (5 bases). In germline, CDR1 is MRHNA, CDR2 SNTAGT. CDR3 length equals 15 residues. Trimming took off 3 bases at V and 0 bases at J, with 6 bases between the two ends. The CDR3 DNA reads as TGTGCCAGCAGTGAGACAGCCTCCTATAATTCACCCCTCCACCTT. Translated, it gives CASSETASYNSPLHL.

The CDR3: CASSPGGDRVHEQYF. The CDR3 DNA is TGTGCCAGCAGTCCCGGGGGGGACAGGGTACACGAGCAGTACTTC. This rearrangement joins TRBV12-3 or TRBV12-4 to TRBJ2-7; perhaps TRBD1 as D (9 bases). There are 15 residues in the CDR3. Trimming shortened V by 5 bases and J by 5 bases, and 19 bases separated the two germline ends.

This clonotype was seen only a few times. The chain links TRBV7-9 to TRBJ2-7, with 7 bases fitting TRBD2. With 8 bases clipped from V and 2 bases from J, the junction kept 12 bases outside the gene matches. There are 15 residues in the CDR3. Germline V gives CDR1 SEHNR, CDR2 FQNEAQ (reference sequence). The CDR3 sequence: CASGPSAGPTYEQYF. In DNA, the CDR3 is TGTGCCAGCGGCCCATCAGCGGGACCCACCTACGAGCAGTACTTC.

This clonotype was detected ten times or more. The chain employs TRBV20-1 and TRBJ2-5; D gene unclear. The CDR3 is made up of 12 amino acids. Trimming left V 7 bases short and J 4 bases short, with 13 bases between. Germline lookup yields CDR1 DFQATT and CDR2 SNEGSKA (reference sequence). CDR3 bases: TGCAGTGGTTCCGGAAGACGAGAGACCCAGTACTTC. The encoded protein is CSGSGRRETQYF.

The chain links TRBV11-2 to TRBJ2-5; 14 positions match TRBD2. Germline trimming cut 2 bases from V and 3 bases from J; bases unmatched to any gene: 5. Germline CDR1 reads SGHAT; CDR2 reads FQNNGV. The CDR3 contains 17 residues. CDR3 loop: CASSLLGLAGVEETQYF. CDR3 nucleotides: TGTGCCAGCAGCTTATTGGGACTAGCGGGGGTTGAAGAGACCCAGTACTTC.

This clonotype came up a few times. This chain connects TRBV7-9 to TRBJ2-2, with 8 bases identical to TRBD2. The CDR3 sequence is 15 residues long. V trimming: 5 bases; J trimming: 4 bases; junction bases outside the gene matches: 6. Germline lookup yields CDR1 SEHNR and CDR2 FQNEAQ (reference sequence). The CDR3 sequence is CASSPREGSTGELFF. The CDR3 bases are TGTGCCAGCAGCCCTCGGGAGGGGAGCACCGGGGAGCTGTTTTTT.

Remarks on this clonotype: A much larger clone differs by one base, so this may be a read error. The chain employs TRBV5-1 and TRBJ1-2, with 8 bases aligning to TRBD1. Losses at the gene ends were 4 bases for V and 6 bases for J; bases not matched to a gene: 8. Germline loops: CDR1 SGHRS, CDR2 YFSETQ. This CDR3 is 14 amino acids long. The CDR3 sequence: CASSVTRTGNGYTF. In DNA form, the CDR3 reads TGCGCCAGCAGCGTCACCAGGACAGGGAATGGCTACACCTTC. Variable domain in full (rest from reference TRBV5-1 and TRBJ1-2): KAGVTQTPRYLIKTRGQQVTLSCSPISGHRSVSWYQQTPGQGLQFLFEYFSETQRNKGNFPGRFSGRQFSNSRSEMNVSTLELGDSALYLCASSVTRTGNGYTFGSGTRLTVV.

This clonotype was found many times. The chain combines TRBV25-1 with TRBJ2-7; D tentatively reads TRBD1 or TRBD2 (5 bases each). This CDR3 has 13 amino acids. CDR1 MGHDK and CDR2 SYGVNS come from the germline V gene. V lost 4 bases and J 4 bases, leaving 11 bases between the germline ends. The CDR3 region is CASSAGTRYEQYF. The CDR3 DNA sequence: TGTGCCAGCAGTGCCGGGACGCGGTACGAGCAGTACTTC.

This clonotype was counted only a few times. The chain couples TRBV3-1 to TRBJ1-4; D may be TRBD1 (6 bases). The CDR3 totals 14 residues. Germline V gives CDR1 LGHDT, CDR2 YNNKEL (reference sequence). With 2 bases removed from V and 8 bases from J, the gap between germline ends came to 12 bases. CDR3 in amino acids: CASSQLKGVEKLFF. In nucleotides, the CDR3 is TGTGCCAGCAGCCAACTGAAGGGGGTGGAAAAACTGTTTTTT.

This clonotype was seen more than once but under ten times. The chain has TRBV25-1 and TRBJ1-5, with a weak D call TRBD1 (5 bases). The V and J ends lost 6 bases and 3 bases respectively, with 15 bases between them. Per the germline V gene, CDR1 is MGHDK and CDR2 is SYGVNS. The CDR3 is made up of 15 amino acids. DNA for the CDR3: TGTGCCAGCAGACGCCAGGACACCAACAATCAGCCCCAGCATTTT. It yields the protein CASRRQDTNNQPQHF.

This chain connects TRBV6-5 to TRBJ1-4, with 7 bases fitting TRBD1. The CDR3 has 15 residues. The germline V gene has CDR1 MNHEY and CDR2 SVGAGI. V was pared by 0 bases and J by 7 bases, with 5 bases of the junction left unmatched. The CDR3 spells CASSYSQGGREKLFF. In DNA, the CDR3 is TGTGCCAGCAGTTACTCGCAGGGGGGTCGTGAAAAACTGTTTTTT.

This rearrangement joins TRBV20-1 to TRBJ2-7; D perhaps matches TRBD1 (6 bases). The CDR3 loop spans 13 amino acids. Trimming removed 3 bases at V and 6 bases at J, with 15 bases between. The germline gives CDR1 DFQATT, CDR2 SNEGSKA (reference sequence). The DNA of the CDR3 is TGCAGTGCTAGTGGCAGGGGCGCTTCCGAGCAGTACTTC. Translating gives CSASGRGASEQYF.

The chain combines TRBV10-3 with TRBJ2-7; 12 nucleotides line up with TRBD1. In germline, CDR1 is ENHRY, CDR2 SYGVKD. Losses at the gene ends were 8 bases for V and 5 bases for J; bases not matched to a gene: 1. The CDR3 has 12 amino acids. This chain's CDR3 is CAIRDRGHEQYF. The CDR3 nucleotides read TGTGCCATCCGGGACAGGGGGCACGAGCAGTACTTC.

The V gene is TRBV29-1, the J gene TRBJ2-7, with 13 nucleotides matching TRBD2. Losses at the gene ends were 6 bases for V and 6 bases for J; bases not matched to a gene: 8. The CDR3 runs to 14 residues. Germline loops: CDR1 SQVTM, CDR2 ANQGSEA. CDR3 residues: CSVESRTSGSEQYF. The CDR3 DNA sequence: TGCAGCGTCGAGTCCAGGACTAGCGGGAGCGAGCAGTACTTC.

This clonotype was observed many times. The rearrangement joins TRBV2 to TRBJ1-2, with D possibly TRBD1 on 5 matching bases. Per the germline V gene, CDR1 is SNHLY and CDR2 is FYNNEI. V lost 5 bases, J lost 8 bases, and 18 bases lay in between. CDR3 size: 14 residues. The CDR3 region has the DNA TGTGCCAGCAGTACCGGGACCGACTACGTCGGCTACACCTTC. This gives the protein CASSTGTDYVGYTF.

This clonotype has just a few counts. This chain connects TRBV2 to TRBJ2-7, with D maybe TRBD1 (5 bases). Trimming removed 1 base at V and 2 bases at J, with 12 bases between. Germline values: CDR1 SNHLY, CDR2 FYNNEI. This CDR3 comprises 15 residues. This chain's CDR3 is CASSEVGRDAYEQYF. The CDR3 nucleotides read TGTGCCAGCAGTGAAGTAGGCAGGGATGCCTACGAGCAGTACTTC.

V is TRBV29-1 and J is TRBJ2-3, with unresolved D. The germline CDR1 and CDR2 sequences are SQVTM and ANQGSEA. Trimming took 4 bases from V and 2 from J, leaving 10 bases between them. The CDR3 has 13 residues. The CDR3 loop reads CSVAQFPTDTQYF. The DNA of the CDR3 is TGCAGCGTTGCCCAGTTTCCCACAGATACGCAGTATTTT.

There are a few counts of this clonotype. The J gene is TRBJ2-7, the V gene TRBV7-9; either TRBD1 or TRBD2 may supply D (5 bases each). Trimming took off 4 bases at V and 0 bases at J, with 10 bases between the two ends. Germline lookup yields CDR1 SEHNR and CDR2 FQNEAQ (reference sequence). This CDR3 is 14 amino acids long. DNA for the CDR3: TGTGCCAGCAGCTCTAGCAGGGACTCCTACGAGCAGTACTTC. Translation gives CASSSSRDSYEQYF.

The chain combines TRBV5-1 with TRBJ2-5; possibly TRBD1 or TRBD2 for D (5 bases each). The DNA end favors TRBJ2-1, so the J call may be wrong. The CDR3 is 14 amino acids. CDR1 SGHRS and CDR2 YFSETQ come from the germline V gene. The DNA for the CDR3 is TGCGCCAGCAGCTTGGCCATGAGGGGAAATGAGCAGTTCTTC. As protein: CASSLAMRGNEQFF.

Only a few counts were recorded for this clonotype. One junction end disagrees with the germline gene, perhaps due to a read error. The genes are TRBV24-1 and TRBJ1-5; D is undetermined. The germline gives CDR1 KGHDR, CDR2 SFDVKD. This CDR3 is 16 amino acids long. The CDR3 here is CASSPLKGQGNQPQHF. Written as DNA, the CDR3 is TGTGCCAGCAGTCCCCTTAAGGGCCAGGGCAATCAGCCCCAGCATTTT.

The chain links TRBV7-2 to TRBJ2-2; D is tentatively TRBD1 or TRBD2 (5 bases each). Germline V gives CDR1 SGHTA, CDR2 FQGNSA. With 6 bases removed from V and 1 base from J, the gap between germline ends came to 15 bases. This CDR3 has 16 residues. CDR3 amino acids: CASRSGPRMNTGELFF. The CDR3 nucleotides are TGTGCCAGCAGGTCGGGACCACGGATGAACACCGGGGAGCTGTTTTTT.

The chain joins TRBV20-1 to TRBJ2-7; D not resolved. V lost 2 bases, J lost 0 bases, and 8 bases lay in between. Germline assignment: CDR1 DFQATT and CDR2 SNEGSKA (reference sequence). CDR3 size: 13 residues. CDR3 DNA sequence: TGCAGTGCTAGACAGTCCTACTCCTACGAGCAGTACTTC. This gives the protein CSARQSYSYEQYF.

J is TRBJ2-7 and V is TRBV7-2; TRBD2 aligns across 8 bases. The CDR3 length is 14 residues. Germline CDR1 SGHTA, CDR2 FQGNSA. V was clipped by 7 bases and J by 3 bases; unmatched bases: 8. CDR3 sequence reads: CASTLSGGGYEQYF. The CDR3, as DNA: TGTGCCAGCACCCTATCGGGGGGGGGCTACGAGCAGTACTTC.

This clonotype has at least ten counts. The chain links TRBV20-1 to TRBJ2-5, with D possibly matching TRBD2 (5 bases). The germline gives CDR1 DFQATT, CDR2 SNEGSKA (reference sequence). The CDR3 covers 13 residues. V was cut by 7 bases and J by 0 bases, with 12 bases left in between. The CDR3: CSVSPGNQETQYF. CDR3 DNA sequence: TGCAGTGTTAGTCCCGGGAACCAAGAGACCCAGTACTTC.

The chain is built from TRBV19 and TRBJ2-7; a weak D match, TRBD2 (6 bases). Germline V gene sequence: CDR1 LNHDA, CDR2 SQIVND (reference sequence). CDR3 length: 12 amino acids. The CDR3 is CARGRTAGEQYF. CDR3 DNA: TGTGCGCGGGGAAGGACCGCGGGGGAGCAGTACTTC.

This clonotype has at least ten counts. The rearrangement links TRBV20-1 to TRBJ2-7; D possibly matches TRBD1 or TRBD2 (5 bases each). The germline CDR1 and CDR2 sequences are DFQATT and SNEGSKA (reference sequence). CDR3 length: 10 amino acids. V lost 4 bases to trimming and J lost 6 bases, with 7 bases between them. CDR3 sequence: CSAKRGEQYF. For the CDR3, the DNA is TGCAGTGCTAAGAGGGGCGAGCAGTACTTC.

This clonotype occurred a few times. The genes are TRBV15 and TRBJ2-7; D is uncertain. Trimming removed 4 bases from V and 2 bases from J, with 15 bases in between. Germline V gives CDR1 LNHNV, CDR2 YYDKDF (reference sequence). This CDR3 is 15 amino acids long. The CDR3 reads CATSTDFAATYEQYF. As DNA, the CDR3 is TGTGCCACCAGCACTGACTTCGCGGCTACCTACGAGCAGTACTTC.

In this sample, this clonotype turned up once. The genes are TRBV19 and TRBJ1-1; D is perhaps TRBD1 (6 bases). This CDR3 spans 18 amino acids. Deletions cut 6 bases from V and 1 base from J, with 24 bases between. The germline V gene has CDR1 LNHDA and CDR2 SQIVND (reference sequence). Here the CDR3 reads CASSITGLGGASNTEAFF. The CDR3 bases are TGTGCCAGTAGCATAACTGGGCTCGGGGGCGCGTCGAACACTGAAGCTTTCTTT.

The V and J genes are TRBV5-5 and TRBJ2-5, with D perhaps matching TRBD2 (5 bases). V lost 0 bases to trimming and J lost 4 bases, with 13 bases between them. This CDR3 comprises 15 residues. Germline V gene data show CDR1 as SGHKS and CDR2 as YYEKEE (reference sequence). CDR3: CASSLDGSWGETQYF. The CDR3, as DNA: TGTGCCAGCAGCTTGGATGGGAGCTGGGGAGAGACCCAGTACTTC.